These T cell receptor beta chains were read from a single sample in a study of T-cell reconstitution after alpha-beta-depleted transplantation in children. TCRdb recomputed calls from the PCR reads with MiXCR, one row per CDR3 protein. The sample carries 300,000 to 350,000 distinct CDR3 sequences, roughly 17% recorded once. The input for sequencing was PBMCs, mostly from graft donor cells, taken 360 days after TCRalphabeta/CD19-depleted stem cell transplant. Every receptor here comes from a male patient between 2 and 9 years old who had a stem cell transplant for acute lymphoblastic leukemia, so the T cells may come from the graft donor. Each CDR3 is given with its conserved first and last residue. The D gene is left open where the match is weak. Expanded clones get a size class; other rows say once, few or many, or leave the size out.

cdr3_nt,cdr3_aa,d_call,cdr3_length,v_call,clone_size,j_call
TGTGCCAGCAGCTTAGGGAGTCAGGGAGACATTCAGTACTTC,CASSLGSQGDIQYF,NA,14,TRBV7-9,NA,TRBJ2-4
TGTGCCAGCAGTTCCCAGGGTTTAGGGAATGAAAAACTGTTTTTT,CASSSQGLGNEKLFF,NA,15,TRBV28,many,TRBJ1-4
TGCGCCAGCAGCCAAACAAGCTGCCCCGAGAATGAGGACAGACGTCTTTGCGAGCAGTACTTC,CASSQTSCPENEDRRLCEQYF,NA,21,TRBV4-1,NA,TRBJ2-7
TGCGCCAGCAGCGCGACAGTTACCTACGAGCAGTACTTC,CASSATVTYEQYF,NA,13,TRBV5-1,few,TRBJ2-7
TGTGCCAGCAGCTGGGACGGTTACTACGAGCAGTACTTC,CASSWDGYYEQYF,NA,13,TRBV12-3/TRBV12-4,few,TRBJ2-7
TGCGCCAGCAGCACCAACCGGGACGGGGACTACGAGCAGTACTTC,CASSTNRDGDYEQYF,NA,15,TRBV5-1,few,TRBJ2-7
TGTGCCATACCTGTTCTAAGGTCCGGGGAGCTGTTTTTT,CAIPVLRSGELFF,NA,13,TRBV7-9,many,TRBJ2-2
TGTGCCAGCCGCGACCGGGATGTAAATCAGCCCCAGCATTTT,CASRDRDVNQPQHF,NA,14,TRBV18,few,TRBJ1-5
TGTGCCAGCTCACCACTCGGGACTGACAATGAGCAGTTCTTC,CASSPLGTDNEQFF,NA,14,TRBV18,NA,TRBJ2-1
TGTGCCTGGAGTGGGTTCGGACAGGGGATCTCCTACGAGCAGTACTTC,CAWSGFGQGISYEQYF,TRBD1,16,TRBV30,NA,TRBJ2-7
TGTGCCAGCAGTTTATTCGGGACGGCCGGGGTCAATGAGCAGTTCTTC,CASSLFGTAGVNEQFF,NA,16,TRBV12-3/TRBV12-4,NA,TRBJ2-1
TGTGCCAGCAGTTCTCCAGGGGTGAATTCACCCCTCCACTTT,CASSSPGVNSPLHF,NA,14,TRBV27,NA,TRBJ1-6
TGTGCCACCAGCAGAGATGAGGCAAACCAAGAGACCCAGTACTTC,CATSRDEANQETQYF,NA,15,TRBV15,few,TRBJ2-5
TGTGCCAGCAGTTTCGGACTAGCGGGAGGGAGGAAAGCAATGGCCGGGGAGCTGTTTTTT,CASSFGLAGGRKAMAGELFF,TRBD2,20,TRBV27,NA,TRBJ2-2
TGTGCCAGCAGCCCCCCGGGACTAGCGGCCCACACAGATACGCAGTATTTT,CASSPPGLAAHTDTQYF,TRBD2,17,TRBV5-4,few,TRBJ2-3
TGTGCCAGCAGCAAAAAGGTTCGACAGTACGAGCAGTACTTC,CASSKKVRQYEQYF,NA,14,TRBV21-1,few,TRBJ2-7
TGCGCCAGCAGCCCAGCGGGATTCACCTACGAGCAGTACTTC,CASSPAGFTYEQYF,TRBD2,14,TRBV4-3,NA,TRBJ2-7
TGTGCCAGCAGCCGGACGGACAATCGGCAAATAGGGCAGTACTTC,CASSRTDNRQIGQYF,NA,15,TRBV4-2,many,TRBJ2-7
TGTGCCAGCAGTCGAAACAGGTTCTACTACAATGAGCAGTTCTTC,CASSRNRFYYNEQFF,NA,15,TRBV28,few,TRBJ2-1
TGTGCCAGCAGCTCCAGTTTAGCGGGAGCTCTCACAGATACGCAGTATTTT,CASSSSLAGALTDTQYF,TRBD2,17,TRBV7-2,NA,TRBJ2-3
TGTGCCAGCAGTTTATCGGGGGCCGATTTCACAGATACGCAGTATTTT,CASSLSGADFTDTQYF,NA,16,TRBV28,few,TRBJ2-3
TGTGCCAGCAGTTTAGCGTTTTCGGGACAGGCTTCGGGACTCAAAATCTCCTACAATGAGCAGTTCTTC,CASSLAFSGQASGLKISYNEQFF,TRBD1,23,TRBV28,NA,TRBJ2-1
TGTGCCAGCAGTTTTACGGGACTAGCGGACGAGCAGTACTTC,CASSFTGLADEQYF,TRBD2,14,TRBV28,NA,TRBJ2-7
TGTGCCAGCAGCGACACTAGGTCGGAGACCCAGTACTTC,CASSDTRSETQYF,NA,13,TRBV12-3/TRBV12-4,few,TRBJ2-5